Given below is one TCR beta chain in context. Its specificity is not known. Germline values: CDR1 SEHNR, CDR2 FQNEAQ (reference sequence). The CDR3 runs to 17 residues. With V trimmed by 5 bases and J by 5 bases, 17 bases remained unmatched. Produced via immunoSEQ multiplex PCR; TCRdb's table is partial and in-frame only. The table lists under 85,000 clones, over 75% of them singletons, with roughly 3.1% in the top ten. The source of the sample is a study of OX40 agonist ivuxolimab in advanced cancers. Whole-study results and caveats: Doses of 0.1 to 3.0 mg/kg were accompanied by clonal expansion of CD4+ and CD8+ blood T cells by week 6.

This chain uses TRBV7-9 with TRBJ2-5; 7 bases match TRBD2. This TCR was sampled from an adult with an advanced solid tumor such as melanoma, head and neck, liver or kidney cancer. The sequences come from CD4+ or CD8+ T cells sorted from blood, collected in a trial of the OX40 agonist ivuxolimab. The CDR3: CASSPLREMKMVETQYF. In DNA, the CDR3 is TGTGCCAGCAGCCCGTTGCGGGAGATGAAAATGGTGGAGACCCAGTACTTC.